The 2 T cell receptor beta chains given below trace back to one sample, sequenced in a study of regulatory and conventional T cells in RAG deficiency. The table came from immunoSEQ multiplex PCR; TCRdb's copy has only in-frame clones and leaves some out. This sample has 40,000 to 55,000 clones; 85% to 90% occur once, and the top ten carry 0.51%. Conventional CD4+ T cells were sorted from blood as CD25-low CD127-high cells. The sample was also linked to a second study, of regulatory T cells. As that report states: Amplification used 52 TRBV primers and 13 TRBJ primers.

The source material was CD4+ effector T cells sorted from blood. All receptors derive from a human donor in good health.

This chain links TRBV28 with TRBJ2-7, with 8 bases fitting TRBD1. With V trimmed by 7 bases and J by 3 bases, 5 bases remained unmatched. The CDR3 length is 13 residues. Germline V gives CDR1 MDHEN, CDR2 SYDVKM. CDR3 amino acids: CASNLGQGYEQYF. The CDR3 coding sequence is TGTGCCAGCAACCTCGGACAGGGCTACGAGCAGTACTTC.

The chain uses TRBV29-1 and TRBJ2-7; 9 nucleotides align to TRBD2. The germline V gene has CDR1 SQVTM and CDR2 ANQGSEA. The CDR3 is 16 residues long. V was pared by 6 bases and J by 0 bases, with 12 bases of the junction left unmatched. For the CDR3, the DNA is TGCAGCGTGGCTCCTCTAGCGGGGACATCCTCCTACGAGCAGTACTTC. It yields the protein CSVAPLAGTSSYEQYF.